These 20 T cell receptor beta chains share one sample of origin, sequenced in a study of blood T cells in healthy people across ages (dated by TCRdb to between 2015 and 2017). Library generation was performed with 5' RACE. TCRdb shows the sequencer as Illumina HiSeq 2500. The second PCR ran for roughly 7 to 12 cycles and used a J-beta primer mix along with a sample-barcoded 5' primer. TCRdb redid the processing of the public reads, applying fastp at Q25 and MiXCR, and retained in-frame beta chains. Every entry covers one CDR3 protein and lists the most common genes and DNA from its rows. Across this sample there are 1.5 million to 2 million distinct CDR3 sequences, with 28% seen only once. Approximately 7.7% of the sample goes to the ten largest clones. Sequenced input: blood. The receptors were gathered from a woman aged 25-40 years in good health.

This clonotype was found many times. The J gene is TRBJ2-3, the V gene TRBV7-2, with D possibly TRBD1 on 5 matching bases. Germline CDR1 reads SGHTA; CDR2 reads FQGNSA. CDR3 length: 12 amino acids. V lost 6 bases and J lost 1, with 5 bases in between. The CDR3 here is CASRTGTDTQYF. CDR3 nucleotides: TGTGCCAGCAGGACAGGCACAGATACGCAGTATTTT.

The chain couples TRBV11-2 to TRBJ1-2, with 8 bases fitting TRBD1. This CDR3 has 15 amino acids. The J segment lost 4 bases and the V segment lost 5 bases, leaving 9 bases of the junction unmatched. The V gene's germline CDR1 is SGHAT and CDR2 FQNNGV. CDR3 nucleotides: TGTGCCAGCAGCCCGGGACAGGTCCGGGGCTATGGCTACACCTTC. It yields the protein CASSPGQVRGYGYTF.

This chain joins TRBV6-6 and TRBJ2-5; possibly TRBD2 for D (6 bases). The closer fit of TRBJ2-7 to the DNA end suggests the J call may be wrong. CDR1 is MNHNY, CDR2 SVGAGI, per germline (reference sequence). The CDR3 covers 14 residues. The CDR3 DNA is TGTGCCAGCAGCCAGGACTTCGGGAGAGCCGAGCAGTACTTC. Amino acids: CASSQDFGRAEQYF.

Comment on this clonotype: Since a much larger clone is just one base distant, this may be a read error. The chain is built from TRBV7-2 and TRBJ2-5; perhaps TRBD2 as D (5 bases). Germline CDR1 reads SGHTA; CDR2 reads FQGNSA. This CDR3 is built from 12 residues. With 6 bases removed from V and 11 bases from J, the gap between germline ends came to 16 bases. CDR3 residues: CASRSGYNEQYF. Here the CDR3 DNA reads TGTGCCAGCAGGAGCGGATACAATGAGCAGTACTTC.

This clonotype was picked up many times. This sequence joins TRBV29-1 and TRBJ1-2; D remains ambiguous. Germline-derived CDR1 and CDR2 are SQVTM and ANQGSEA. Trimming left V 2 bases short and J 2 bases short, with 9 bases between. This CDR3 is built from 13 residues. The CDR3 DNA follows: TGCAGCGTTGAATCCGGACCCAACTATGGCTACACCTTC. It translates to CSVESGPNYGYTF.

This clonotype was counted only a few times. The rearrangement links TRBV3-1 to TRBJ2-7, with D uncertain. Deletions cut 0 bases from V and 2 bases from J, with 11 bases between. Germline loops: CDR1 LGHDT, CDR2 YNNKEL (reference sequence). The CDR3 has 15 residues. CDR3 amino acids: CASSQDGKVPYEQYF. For the CDR3, the DNA is TGTGCCAGCAGCCAAGATGGAAAGGTTCCCTACGAGCAGTACTTC.

The DNA of the CDR3 is TGCAGTGCTGGGGACTTAGCCTCCTACGAGCAGTACTTC. Translated: CSAGDLASYEQYF. V is TRBV20-1 and J is TRBJ2-7, with a possible D match to TRBD2 (6 bases). The germline gives CDR1 DFQATT, CDR2 SNEGSKA (reference sequence). V was shortened by 5 bases and J by 0 bases, with 11 bases between the two germline ends. The CDR3 is made up of 13 amino acids.

This clonotype was seen ten or more times. This chain joins TRBV5-1 and TRBJ2-3, with D possibly TRBD2 on 5 matching bases. Germline CDR1 reads SGHRS; CDR2 reads YFSETQ. V was cut by 4 bases and J by 6 bases, with 12 bases left in between. The CDR3 sequence is 13 residues long. Here the CDR3 reads CASSPRLRDTQYF. In nucleotides, the CDR3 is TGCGCCAGCAGCCCGAGACTACGCGATACGCAGTATTTT. The full variable domain, completed using reference TRBV5-1 and TRBJ2-3, is KAGVTQTPRYLIKTRGQQVTLSCSPISGHRSVSWYQQTPGQGLQFLFEYFSETQRNKGNFPGRFSGRQFSNSRSEMNVSTLELGDSALYLCASSPRLRDTQYFGPGTRLTVL.

This sequence joins TRBV21-1 and TRBJ1-2; whether TRBD1, the table's D call, matches the DNA was not checked. TRBV21-1 is termed a pseudogene. This CDR3 spans 14 amino acids. The CDR3 spells CASTGPRTGDGYTF. In DNA form, the CDR3 reads TGTGCCAGCACCGGCCCAAGGACAGGGGACGGCTACACCTTC.

The chain uses TRBV20-1 and TRBJ1-1, with D perhaps matching TRBD1 (5 bases). The CDR3 consists of 12 residues. The germline CDR1 and CDR2 sequences are DFQATT and SNEGSKA (reference sequence). Deletions cut 5 bases from V and 2 bases from J, with 9 bases between. CDR3 bases: TGCAGTGCTGGGGACGGTAACACTGAAGCTTTCTTT. Amino acid sequence: CSAGDGNTEAFF.

This clonotype appeared many times. The J gene is TRBJ2-7, the V gene TRBV7-2; D unresolved. The CDR3 is made up of 15 amino acids. The V end was cut by 4 bases, the J end by 8 bases, with 21 bases between. CDR1 and CDR2 (germline): SGHTA, FQGNSA. The CDR3 DNA reads TGTGCCAGCAGCTCAACGGGCTCCCTTGCAGTAAAGCAGTACTTC. This encodes CASSSTGSLAVKQYF.

The chain is built from TRBV28 and TRBJ1-2, with D hard to call. This CDR3 has 17 amino acids. Germline V gene data show CDR1 as MDHEN and CDR2 as SYDVKM. Trimming took 4 bases from V and 3 from J, leaving 21 bases between them. CDR3 loop: CASSSPGRFGLDYGYTF. In nucleotides, the CDR3 is TGTGCCAGCAGTTCACCCGGACGGTTTGGGTTGGACTATGGCTACACCTTC.

The V call is TRBV6-1, the J call TRBJ2-3; D is possibly TRBD2 (5 bases). The germline CDR1 and CDR2 sequences are MNHNS and SASEGT. With 7 bases removed from V and 1 base from J, the gap between germline ends came to 15 bases. The CDR3 extends over 15 amino acids. The CDR3 DNA is TGTGCCAGCACCCAAGACGGGGTTGGCACAGATACGCAGTATTTT. It specifies CASTQDGVGTDTQYF.

V usage is TRBV13 and J usage is TRBJ1-1; TRBD1 matches at 9 bases. Per the germline V gene, CDR1 is PRHDT and CDR2 is FYEKMQ (reference sequence). The CDR3 length is 16 residues. V lost 5 bases to trimming and J lost 1 base; unmatched junction nucleotides: 8. The CDR3 protein is CASSPDRGGSNTEAFF. CDR3 nucleotide sequence: TGTGCCAGCAGCCCAGACAGGGGGGGATCGAACACTGAAGCTTTCTTT.

The gene calls are TRBV20-1 and TRBJ2-1; TRBD2 agrees at 7 bases. The CDR3 sequence is 15 residues long. J was trimmed by 5 bases and V by 2 bases; bases with no gene match: 9. From germline, CDR1 is DFQATT and CDR2 SNEGSKA (reference sequence). The CDR3 spells CSARMMASGHNEQFF. CDR3 nucleotide sequence: TGCAGTGCTAGAATGATGGCTAGCGGACACAATGAGCAGTTCTTC.

This clonotype appeared many times. The rearrangement links TRBV5-5 to TRBJ2-1, with D unclear. Germline assignment: CDR1 SGHKS and CDR2 YYEKEE (reference sequence). V was cut by 4 bases and J by 8 bases, with 7 bases left in between. The CDR3 is 11 residues long. The CDR3 region is CASSRTDEQFF. The DNA for the CDR3 is TGTGCCAGCAGCAGAACCGATGAGCAGTTCTTC.

This clonotype was picked up a small number of times. The chain links TRBV12-3 or TRBV12-4 to TRBJ1-3; D possibly corresponds to TRBD1 (5 bases). CDR3 size: 14 residues. V lost 6 bases to trimming and J lost 0 bases, with 9 bases between them. This CDR3 reads CASRRQNSGNTIYF. Here the CDR3 DNA reads TGTGCCAGCAGACGACAGAACTCTGGAAACACCATATATTTT.

The chain uses TRBV12-5 and TRBJ1-2; D not resolved. V was trimmed by 0 bases and J by 4 bases, leaving 15 bases between them. CDR3 size: 16 residues. Germline CDR1 and CDR2: LGHNT and FRNRAP. In DNA form, the CDR3 reads TGTGCTAGTGGTTTGGTAGCCGGGTCCCAGGTCTATGGCTACACCTTC. As protein: CASGLVAGSQVYGYTF.

This clonotype was counted between two and nine times. A clone one base away is much larger, so this may be a read error. The J gene is TRBJ2-5, the V gene TRBV10-3; D might be TRBD2 (5 bases). The CDR3 spans 11 residues. Trimming shortened V by 6 bases and J by 5 bases, and 7 bases separated the two germline ends. Per the germline V gene, CDR1 is ENHRY and CDR2 is SYGVKD. The CDR3 nucleotides are TGTGCCATCAGGGGAGTGGAGACCCAGTACTTC. Translating it yields CAIRGVETQYF.

This clonotype was seen a few times. This rearrangement joins TRBV20-1 to TRBJ2-4; maybe TRBD2 (5 bases). With the DNA end fitting TRBJ2-7 better, the J assignment may be wrong. The CDR3 has 14 amino acids. The germline V gene encodes CDR1 DFQATT and CDR2 SNEGSKA (reference sequence). CDR3 protein: CSASEKGRAYEQYF. The CDR3 coding sequence is TGCAGTGCTAGCGAGAAAGGGCGGGCCTACGAGCAGTACTTC.